A selection of T cell receptor beta chains follows, all from one sample in a study of blood T cell repertoires in COVID-19. TCRdb's copy holds only in-frame clones and misses some; the assay was immunoSEQ multiplex PCR. Of 87,000 or so clones listed, around 87% are singletons. The sample comprised peripheral blood. These receptors all come from a woman older than 75 with acute or convalescent COVID-19. CDR3s leave out the opening cysteine and the closing phenylalanine or tryptophan. Expanded clones get a size class; other rows say once, few or many, or leave the size out.

CDR3	V	J	size
ASSLVGNTIY	TRBV7-2	TRBJ1-3	.
ASSVAILPTGDNEQF	TRBV9	TRBJ2-1	.
ASSLRESINSPLH	TRBV7-6	TRBJ1-6	.
AWSVGFRADEAF	TRBV30	TRBJ1-1	.
ASSVGGQGTEAF	TRBV9	TRBJ1-1	once
ASSLRRGAADDEQF	TRBV7-9	TRBJ2-1	.
ASISRTGGIYGYT	TRBV6-1	TRBJ1-2	few
ASSRGGEGEQY	TRBV18	TRBJ2-7	.
ASSEVDRGYQPQH	TRBV6-1	TRBJ1-5	.
ASSLAGDRDGGYT	TRBV5-1	TRBJ1-2	.
ASSPQGRGQTGELF	TRBV18	TRBJ2-2	.
ATSPTRYPDQPQH	TRBV15	TRBJ1-5	.
ASSLDGTGRYNEQF	TRBV7-2	TRBJ2-1	.
ASSQESGTSEAYEQY	TRBV4-1	TRBJ2-7	.
ASSLDRASNGYT	TRBV19	TRBJ1-2	.
ASVTDGGANSPLH	TRBV11-2	TRBJ1-6	.
AWSGQGASQY	TRBV30	TRBJ2-3	.
ASSVDSPLGGYT	TRBV5-8	TRBJ1-2	once
ASRRTGLIYGYT	TRBV19	TRBJ1-2	.
ASGPAGGVNTEAF	TRBV12-5	TRBJ1-1	.
ASSYLLRGSGRVRETQY	TRBV6-2/TRBV6-3	TRBJ2-5	.
ASRATEAF	TRBV28	TRBJ1-1	.
ASSPLAGEGGGQY	TRBV9	TRBJ2-7	.
ASSYSLMASGNTIY	TRBV6-5	TRBJ1-3	.
ASSERDSNTGELF	TRBV2	TRBJ2-2	.
ASSHTLLASYNEQF	TRBV14	TRBJ2-1	few
AISESLGGNEQF	TRBV10-3	TRBJ2-1	.
ASSDRGPGNQPQH	TRBV27	TRBJ1-5	.
ASSYRLRNTEAF	TRBV6-2/TRBV6-3	TRBJ1-1	.
ASSTLTGSRGNTIY	TRBV11-2	TRBJ1-3	few
ASSLYDRVNEQF	TRBV6-5	TRBJ2-1	.
ASSINGDNQPQH	TRBV19	TRBJ1-5	.
ASSLNQGPQH	TRBV7-9	TRBJ1-5	once
ASSIGTGGEKLF	TRBV19	TRBJ1-4	.
ASSFDRGRPQH	TRBV7-2	TRBJ1-5	.
ASTDSYLGNQPQH	TRBV19	TRBJ1-5	.
ASGTGVSYEQY	TRBV12-3/TRBV12-4	TRBJ2-7	.
AWSVRSSGRRSYNEQF	TRBV30	TRBJ2-1	.
ASSPKGADTGELF	TRBV6-5	TRBJ2-2	.
ASSLQGMAKNIQY	TRBV28	TRBJ2-4	.
ASSGSRTVNSNQPQH	TRBV6-6	TRBJ1-5	.
ASSDPTRTDTQY	TRBV10-1	TRBJ2-3	.
ASSATTGNTEAF	TRBV7-8	TRBJ1-1	.
ASSQDLTDQETQY	TRBV4-1	TRBJ2-5	.
ASSPRTGDHGYT	TRBV7-8	TRBJ1-2	.
ASSPGQGASGELF	TRBV2	TRBJ2-2	.
ASSLGRRLDNEKLF	TRBV7-9	TRBJ1-4	.
ASSQTKGREY	TRBV7-9	TRBJ2-7	few
ASGLGQGNNSPLH	TRBV12-5	TRBJ1-6	.
ASSFPGATEAF	TRBV27	TRBJ1-1	.
ASSLLGSQETQY	TRBV5-5	TRBJ2-5	few